This TCR beta chain was found in a study of OX40 agonist ivuxolimab in advanced cancers. Across the study: At around 83% male, the cohort had a mean age of about 60 years, ranging from 23 to 79.

Overall study findings and caveats: Certain nonresponding patients likewise had low normalized T-cell clonal expansion. Low clonal expansion, among the lowest seen, marked partial responders at 0.1-3.0 mg/kg.

Assay used: immunoSEQ multiplex PCR; TCRdb lists only in-frame clones, some missing. The repertoire consists of 55,000 to 90,000 clones, with roughly 80% occurring once and the leading ten covering under 1.2%. Patients were excluded for autoimmune disease history or systemic immunosuppression. About this clone: Its antigen is not identified.

V dropped 3 bases and J dropped 4; count of bases not matched to a gene: 9. Germline assignment: CDR1 MRHNA and CDR2 SNTAGT. The CDR3 is 16 residues long. The sequences come from CD4+ or CD8+ T cells sorted from blood, collected in a trial of the OX40 agonist ivuxolimab. The V call is TRBV6-4, the J call TRBJ2-5; 9 nucleotides match TRBD1. The source of this sequence is an adult with an advanced solid tumor such as melanoma, head and neck, liver or kidney cancer. CDR3 DNA sequence: TGTGCCAGCAGTGATGGGACAGGGAAGAATAGAGAGACCCAGTACTTC. Residues: CASSDGTGKNRETQYF.